A selection of T cell receptor beta chains follows, all from one sample in a study of blood T cells in healthy people across ages. TCRdb ran MiXCR on the 5' RACE reads and lists one entry per CDR3 protein. The data show about 750,000 distinct CDR3 sequences, with 53% seen just once and under 50% held by the top ten. The material sequenced was blood. All receptors derive from a man of 80 years or more in good health. Both conserved end residues are part of each CDR3. Fields, in order: J gene, clone size, D gene, V gene, CDR3 DNA, CDR3 protein. The D gene is left open where the match is weak. Part of the rows lack a size; the others show once, few, many or a class for expanded clones.

j_call: TRBJ2-1; clone_size: few; d_call: -; v_call: TRBV6-2/TRBV6-3; cdr3_nt: TGTGCCAGCAGTTACTCTGGACAGATCCAGTTCTTC; cdr3_aa: CASSYSGQIQFF
j_call: TRBJ2-7; clone_size: few; d_call: -; v_call: TRBV29-1; cdr3_nt: TGCAGCGTTGTGGCAGGGCCCCGGTCCTACGAGCAGTACTTC; cdr3_aa: CSVVAGPRSYEQYF
j_call: TRBJ2-7; clone_size: -; d_call: -; v_call: TRBV11-2; cdr3_nt: TGTGCCAGCAGCTTAGAGGGGCGGGCCTGGGACCCCTACGAGCAGTACTTC; cdr3_aa: CASSLEGRAWDPYEQYF
j_call: TRBJ2-6; clone_size: -; d_call: -; v_call: TRBV25-1; cdr3_nt: TGTGCCAGCAGTTGGGGCGGGCCCCCTGGGGCCAACGTCCTGACTTTC; cdr3_aa: CASSWGGPPGANVLTF
j_call: TRBJ2-1; clone_size: -; d_call: TRBD2; v_call: TRBV9; cdr3_nt: TGTGCCAGCAGCGAAACTAGCGGCCCCTACAATGAGCAGTTCTTC; cdr3_aa: CASSETSGPYNEQFF
j_call: TRBJ1-1; clone_size: few; d_call: TRBD1; v_call: TRBV29-1; cdr3_nt: TGCAGCGCCAGGGGACAGATGAACACTGAAGCTTTCTTT; cdr3_aa: CSARGQMNTEAFF
j_call: TRBJ2-4; clone_size: -; d_call: TRBD1; v_call: TRBV7-2; cdr3_nt: TGTGCCAGCAGCTTAGGAATGAGGGGGCGCAGGGACATTCAGTACTTC; cdr3_aa: CASSLGMRGRRDIQYF
j_call: TRBJ2-3; clone_size: few; d_call: TRBD2; v_call: TRBV20-1; cdr3_nt: TGCAGTATACGAGCGGGAGCCACAGATACGCAGTATTTT; cdr3_aa: CSIRAGATDTQYF
j_call: TRBJ2-3; clone_size: -; d_call: -; v_call: TRBV7-9; cdr3_nt: TGTGCCAACAGCTTAGCAGGGCGGACGACAGATACGCAGTATTTT; cdr3_aa: CANSLAGRTTDTQYF
j_call: TRBJ1-1; clone_size: once; d_call: TRBD1; v_call: TRBV24-1; cdr3_nt: TGTGCCACCAGCCCGACAGGGCGGGTCACTGAAGCTTTCTTT; cdr3_aa: CATSPTGRVTEAFF
j_call: TRBJ2-1; clone_size: -; d_call: TRBD2; v_call: TRBV11-2; cdr3_nt: TGTGCCAGCAGCCAGACGGTCGGCGGGAGGGGCGATGAGCAGTTCTTC; cdr3_aa: CASSQTVGGRGDEQFF
j_call: TRBJ2-7; clone_size: -; d_call: TRBD2; v_call: TRBV24-1; cdr3_nt: TGTGCCACCAGTGTAAGGGTCGGGAGGACCTACGAGCAGTACTTC; cdr3_aa: CATSVRVGRTYEQYF
j_call: TRBJ2-4; clone_size: many; d_call: TRBD1; v_call: TRBV4-1; cdr3_nt: TGCGCCAGCAGCCAAGACTTACAGGGGGTTTATGGAAACATTCAGTACTTC; cdr3_aa: CASSQDLQGVYGNIQYF
j_call: TRBJ1-6; clone_size: -; d_call: -; v_call: TRBV6-6; cdr3_nt: TGTGCCAGCAGTTACTCTGGTCCGCGCTCACCCCTCCACTTT; cdr3_aa: CASSYSGPRSPLHF
j_call: TRBJ2-7; clone_size: -; d_call: TRBD1; v_call: TRBV20-1; cdr3_nt: TGCAGTGCCCCGAAGGGGGCATCCTCCGAGCAGTACTTC; cdr3_aa: CSAPKGASSEQYF
j_call: TRBJ2-7; clone_size: -; d_call: TRBD2; v_call: TRBV27; cdr3_nt: TGTGCCAGCAGCCTCGGGGGGGAGGAGGGCGAGCAGTACTTC; cdr3_aa: CASSLGGEEGEQYF
j_call: TRBJ2-7; clone_size: -; d_call: -; v_call: TRBV5-1; cdr3_nt: TGCGCCAGCAGCTTGGGTTCGGTGGTCTTGGGGGAGCAGTACTTC; cdr3_aa: CASSLGSVVLGEQYF
j_call: TRBJ2-1; clone_size: -; d_call: -; v_call: TRBV28; cdr3_nt: TGTGCCATCAGGGGCGTGTACAATGAGCAGTTCTTC; cdr3_aa: CAIRGVYNEQFF
j_call: TRBJ1-1; clone_size: -; d_call: -; v_call: TRBV29-1; cdr3_nt: TGCAGCGCCATGATGGCAGGAAGGAACACTGAAGCTTTCTTT; cdr3_aa: CSAMMAGRNTEAFF
j_call: TRBJ2-7; clone_size: -; d_call: TRBD2; v_call: TRBV28; cdr3_nt: TGTGCCAGCAAAGGACTAGCGGGAGTCGGCTACGAGCAGTACTTC; cdr3_aa: CASKGLAGVGYEQYF
j_call: TRBJ2-7; clone_size: -; d_call: TRBD2; v_call: TRBV7-6; cdr3_nt: TGTGCCAGCAGACCCGACCCGGGAGGCAAGAACGAGCAGTACTTC; cdr3_aa: CASRPDPGGKNEQYF
j_call: TRBJ2-5; clone_size: once; d_call: TRBD2; v_call: TRBV27; cdr3_nt: TGTGCCAGCAGTGTGGTAGCGGGAGACGAGACCCAGTACTTC; cdr3_aa: CASSVVAGDETQYF
j_call: TRBJ2-7; clone_size: -; d_call: -; v_call: TRBV25-1; cdr3_nt: TGTGCCGGGGGGGGACAGAACCCGGGCGAGCAGTACTTC; cdr3_aa: CAGGGQNPGEQYF
j_call: TRBJ2-1; clone_size: -; d_call: -; v_call: TRBV10-1; cdr3_nt: TGCGCCAGCAGTGTAACAGGGACGTCAAATGAGCAGTTCTTC; cdr3_aa: CASSVTGTSNEQFF
j_call: TRBJ1-1; clone_size: -; d_call: TRBD1; v_call: TRBV10-3; cdr3_nt: TGTGCCTCGAACCCCACAGGGGGGCCCACTGAAGCTTTCTTT; cdr3_aa: CASNPTGGPTEAFF
j_call: TRBJ2-7; clone_size: -; d_call: TRBD2; v_call: TRBV7-2; cdr3_nt: TGTGCCAGTACTCTAGCGGGATTTGGCGAGCAGTACTTC; cdr3_aa: CASTLAGFGEQYF
j_call: TRBJ2-7; clone_size: few; d_call: TRBD2; v_call: TRBV7-8; cdr3_nt: TGTGCCAGCGTTCTAACTAGCGGCGGGGGTCCCTACGAGCAGTACTTC; cdr3_aa: CASVLTSGGGPYEQYF
j_call: TRBJ2-1; clone_size: once; d_call: TRBD2; v_call: TRBV12-3/TRBV12-4; cdr3_nt: TGTGCCAGCACCGAACTAGCGGGAGGGAGTGAGCAGTTCTTC; cdr3_aa: CASTELAGGSEQFF
j_call: TRBJ1-3; clone_size: -; d_call: -; v_call: TRBV13; cdr3_nt: TGTGCCAGCAGCCCGCAAGATGGAAACACCATATATTTT; cdr3_aa: CASSPQDGNTIYF
j_call: TRBJ2-7; clone_size: -; d_call: -; v_call: TRBV29-1; cdr3_nt: TGCAGCGTCGGTCAGGGGGTTGGGAGGGGTGAGCAGTACTTC; cdr3_aa: CSVGQGVGRGEQYF
j_call: TRBJ1-2; clone_size: once; d_call: -; v_call: TRBV6-4; cdr3_nt: TGTACCAGCAGTGACTCAGGAGAAGGCGGCTACACCTTC; cdr3_aa: CTSSDSGEGGYTF
j_call: TRBJ2-5; clone_size: once; d_call: -; v_call: TRBV24-1; cdr3_nt: TGTGCCACCAGTGACCCGGGCAGCTCCCAAGAGACCCAGTACTTC; cdr3_aa: CATSDPGSSQETQYF
j_call: TRBJ1-3; clone_size: few; d_call: TRBD1; v_call: TRBV5-6; cdr3_nt: TGTGCCAGCAGCTTGCGCCGGGGACAGGGAGGAAACACCATATATTTT; cdr3_aa: CASSLRRGQGGNTIYF
j_call: TRBJ2-1; clone_size: -; d_call: TRBD2; v_call: TRBV20-1; cdr3_nt: TGCAGTGCTAGAGGACAGCGGGAGGGCCGGAATGAGCAGTTCTTC; cdr3_aa: CSARGQREGRNEQFF
j_call: TRBJ2-7; clone_size: few; d_call: -; v_call: TRBV5-1; cdr3_nt: TGCGCCAGCAGCTCCATGATGAACGAGCAGTACTTC; cdr3_aa: CASSSMMNEQYF
j_call: TRBJ2-1; clone_size: -; d_call: TRBD2; v_call: TRBV6-1; cdr3_nt: TGTGCCAGCAGTGTAGTGTCGTGGCGGGAGTTCAACAATGAGCAGTTCTTC; cdr3_aa: CASSVVSWREFNNEQFF
j_call: TRBJ1-4; clone_size: once; d_call: -; v_call: TRBV7-9; cdr3_nt: TGTGCCAGCAGCTTAGTGACGGGGGCAGATGAAAAACTGTTTTTT; cdr3_aa: CASSLVTGADEKLFF
j_call: TRBJ2-1; clone_size: -; d_call: -; v_call: TRBV2; cdr3_nt: TGTGCCAGCAGGGAAGGTAGGGGGAGGAATGAGCAGTTCTTC; cdr3_aa: CASREGRGRNEQFF
j_call: TRBJ2-7; clone_size: few; d_call: -; v_call: TRBV20-1; cdr3_nt: TGCAGTGCCCCCCCGGGGATCTCCGGGATACAGTACTTC; cdr3_aa: CSAPPGISGIQYF
j_call: TRBJ2-7; clone_size: -; d_call: -; v_call: TRBV9; cdr3_nt: TGTGCCAGCAGCCCCCGGGCAGCAAGCTCCTACGAGCAGTACTTC; cdr3_aa: CASSPRAASSYEQYF